The 10 T cell receptor beta chains below were found in one sample sequenced in a study of siplizumab effects on memory and regulatory T cells. TCRdb's table, derived via immunoSEQ multiplex PCR, lists solely in-frame clones and lacks some. The sample has some 100,000 clones, under 95% seen once; the top ten hold 0.73%. Material for sequencing was Tregs sorted from blood. The receptor source for this set is a human donor in good health.

The rearrangement joins TRBV5-6 to TRBJ1-1; no definite D call. Trimming removed 4 bases from V and 0 bases from J, with 16 bases in between. Germline assignment: CDR1 SGHDT and CDR2 YYEEEE. There are 16 residues in the CDR3. CDR3 coding DNA: TGTGCCAGCAGCCGCCTAACCTTATTTATGAACACTGAAGCTTTCTTT. Its protein is CASSRLTLFMNTEAFF.

This chain uses TRBV18 with TRBJ2-2; 9 positions match TRBD2. This CDR3 comprises 17 residues. Germline CDR1 is KGHSH and CDR2 is LQKENI. J was trimmed by 6 bases and V by 3 bases; bases with no gene match: 11. CDR3 in amino acids: CASSPEGLAREAGELFF. The CDR3 nucleotides are TGTGCCAGCTCACCGGAGGGACTAGCAAGAGAAGCCGGGGAGCTGTTTTTT.

The V and J genes are TRBV18 and TRBJ2-7, with D uncertain. Germline loops: CDR1 KGHSH, CDR2 LQKENI. Trimming took 6 bases from V and 5 from J, leaving 8 bases between them. The CDR3 contains 11 residues. CDR3 sequence (DNA): TGTGCCAGCTCGCCAAAGGACGAGCAGTACTTC. Protein product: CASSPKDEQYF.

The gene calls are TRBV28 and TRBJ1-2; no clear D gene. Trimming left V 3 bases short and J 4 bases short, with 9 bases between. The CDR3 contains 13 residues. Per germline, CDR1 MDHEN and CDR2 SYDVKM. CDR3 residues: CASSFGSPYGYTF. The CDR3 nucleotides read TGTGCCAGCAGTTTTGGCAGTCCCTATGGCTACACCTTC.

V is TRBV28 and J is TRBJ2-7; unclear D gene. CDR1 MDHEN and CDR2 SYDVKM come from the germline V gene. The CDR3 is 13 residues long. Deletions cut 3 bases from V and 2 bases from J, with 8 bases between. CDR3 loop: CASSLVAAYEQYF. In DNA, the CDR3 is TGTGCCAGCAGTTTGGTGGCAGCCTACGAGCAGTACTTC.

J is TRBJ1-4 and V is TRBV7-8; D not resolved. The CDR3 is 17 residues long. Trimming left V 4 bases short and J 3 bases short, with 18 bases between. Germline V lookup: CDR1 SGHVS, CDR2 FQNEAQ. CDR3 in amino acids: CASSSLRGLQSNEKLFF. CDR3 sequence (DNA): TGTGCCAGCAGCTCCCTACGAGGGCTGCAGTCTAATGAAAAACTGTTTTTT. Variable domain in full (rest from reference TRBV7-8 and TRBJ1-4): GAGVSQSPRYKVAKRGQDVALRCDPISGHVSLFWYQQALGQGPEFLTYFQNEAQLDKSGLPSDRFFAERPEGSVSTLKIQRTQQEDSAVYLCASSSLRGLQSNEKLFFGSGTQLSVL.

The V and J genes are TRBV27 and TRBJ2-1; D possibly uses TRBD1 or TRBD2 (6 bases each). CDR1 is MNHEY and CDR2 is SMNVEV in the germline V gene (reference sequence). Trimming shortened V by 5 bases and J by 7 bases, and 24 bases separated the two germline ends. This CDR3 region has 17 residues. This CDR3 is CASSRPREWRRGNEQFF. The DNA for the CDR3 is TGTGCCAGCAGTCGCCCCCGGGAGTGGCGAAGGGGGAATGAGCAGTTCTTC.

The rearrangement uses TRBV5-1 and TRBJ2-7; TRBD1 matches at 8 bases. Unmatched junction bases numbered 4, after V lost 4 bases and J lost 4 bases. CDR3 length: 13 residues. Germline V lookup: CDR1 SGHRS, CDR2 YFSETQ. The CDR3 sequence: CASSPHRGYEQYF. Written as DNA, the CDR3 is TGCGCCAGCAGCCCCCACAGGGGGTACGAGCAGTACTTC.

The chain joins TRBV5-4 to TRBJ2-5; 7 nucleotides agree with TRBD2. This CDR3 has 14 amino acids. V lost 2 bases to trimming and J lost 5 bases; unmatched junction nucleotides: 6. The germline gives CDR1 SGHNT, CDR2 YYREEE (reference sequence). The CDR3 sequence: CASSFPGGGETQYF. The CDR3 DNA follows: TGTGCCAGCAGCTTCCCGGGAGGCGGGGAGACCCAGTACTTC.

The genes are TRBV5-4 and TRBJ2-3; D may be TRBD1 or TRBD2 (7 bases each). The CDR3 extends over 17 amino acids. The germline CDR1 and CDR2 sequences are SGHNT and YYREEE (reference sequence). The germline V and J ends were trimmed by 4 bases and 2 bases, with 20 bases remaining between them. CDR3 bases: TGTGCCAGCAGCCAGGGGGGAGGGCCCCCGTCCACAGATACGCAGTATTTT. Its translation is CASSQGGGPPSTDTQYF.